This TCR beta chain was profiled in a study of T-cell reconstitution after alpha-beta-depleted transplantation in children. Unique molecular identifiers featured in how the TCRbeta library was prepared. MiXCR, applied by TCRdb to the PCR reads, yields one record per CDR3 protein. The sample includes about 230,000 distinct CDR3 sequences, about 9.5% of them seen just once. The CDR3 loop spans 19 amino acids. CDR1 is SGHAT, CDR2 FQNNGV, per germline. Between the trimmed V and J ends, which lost 0 bases and 1 base, there was a span of 21 bases. The chain employs TRBV11-2 and TRBJ1-1; D gene ambiguous. Specimen: PBMCs from the stem cell graft donor, collected from the stem cell graft. The clonotype comes from a human donor who donated a stem cell graft to a child with acute lymphoblastic leukemia. The CDR3 DNA sequence: TGTGCCAGCAGCTTAGATGGCCGATATAGATTGTCGTGGAACACTGAAGCTTTCTTT. Translated, it gives CASSLDGRYRLSWNTEAFF.